One T cell receptor (beta chain) is described in this entry. A read error is likely, as this CDR3 ends without the conserved phenylalanine or tryptophan. It is unclear where the CDR3 begins or ends on the DNA, so no DNA is shown, and the CDR3 is as TCRdb lists it. Germline V gene sequence: CDR1 PRHDT, CDR2 FYEKMQ (reference sequence). The CDR3 extends over 9 residues, inclusive of both ends. These data are taken from a study of shared T cell receptors in the human thymus. This table comes from immunoSEQ multiplex PCR, and its TCRdb copy is limited to in-frame clones, with some not included. The repertoire holds about 660,000 clones, with roughly 90% as singletons. These records were also assigned to another study, of human thymus T cells.

Sequenced sample: thymocytes. The sequence was obtained from a boy younger than two with a congenital heart defect. This sequence joins TRBV13 and TRBJ1-2. Here the CDR3 reads CASSLVEGT.